This TCR beta chain emerged from a study of response to subunit inactivated influenza vaccine. The CDR3 is made up of 14 amino acids. Germline assignment: CDR1 SGHRS and CDR2 YFSETQ. Unmatched junction bases numbered 4, after V lost 3 bases and J lost 8 bases. This clonotype was counted only a few times. The antigen remains undetermined. Study findings and constraints: It was the authors' suggestion that each seasonal influenza vaccination recruits few new T cells.

TCRdb passed the RT-PCR reads through MiXCR, listing each CDR3 protein once. The data show 450,000 to 500,000 distinct CDR3 sequences, with over 9.5% seen just once and approximately 12% held by the top ten. This material consisted of PBMCs from blood, taken about 40 days after vaccination. The TCR originated in a man aged 45 to 65 who received an inactivated influenza vaccine. This chain links TRBV5-1 with TRBJ1-6; 8 bases line up with TRBD1. CDR3 amino acids: CASSSGQDHSPLHF. The CDR3 coding sequence is TGCGCCAGCAGCTCGGGACAGGATCATTCACCCCTCCACTTT.